Given below is one T cell receptor beta chain in context. The antigen remains unidentified. The CDR3 is 12 amino acids. Germline V lookup: CDR1 KGHSH, CDR2 LQKENI. The V and J ends lost 4 bases and 5 bases respectively, with 7 bases between them. These data originate in a study of shared clonotypes between healthy human individuals. Generated by immunoSEQ multiplex PCR, the TCRdb table keeps only in-frame clones and is missing some. Of about 1.4 million clones listed, 95% to 97% are singletons. Study-wide results and limits: A handful of donors held around 5% of naive CD4 clonotypes in common.

The genes are TRBV18 and TRBJ2-3; unclear D gene. The source of this sequence is a young man in good health. The source material was naive CD4+ T cells sorted from blood. Documented subset: CD45RA+ positively selected. Here the CDR3 reads CASSHARDTQYF. Here the CDR3 DNA reads TGTGCCAGCTCACACGCTAGAGATACGCAGTATTTT.